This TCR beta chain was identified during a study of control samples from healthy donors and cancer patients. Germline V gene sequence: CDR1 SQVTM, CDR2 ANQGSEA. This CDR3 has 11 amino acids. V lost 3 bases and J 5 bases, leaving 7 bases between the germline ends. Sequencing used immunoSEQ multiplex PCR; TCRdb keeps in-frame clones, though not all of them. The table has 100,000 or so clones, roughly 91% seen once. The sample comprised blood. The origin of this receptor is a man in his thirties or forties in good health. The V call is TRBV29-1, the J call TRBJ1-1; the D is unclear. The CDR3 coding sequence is TGCAGCGTTGAGAAGGAAACTGAAGCTTTCTTT. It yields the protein CSVEKETEAFF. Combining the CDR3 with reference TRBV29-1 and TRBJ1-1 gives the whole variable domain SAVISQKPSRDICQRGTSLTIQCQVDSQVTMMFWYRQQPGQSLTLIATANQGSEATYESGFVIDKFPISRPNLTFSTLTVSNMSPEDSSIYLCSVEKETEAFFGQGTRLTVV.